Below, 12 T cell receptor beta chains from the same sample are listed, as sequenced in a study of CD8 T cells in Susac syndrome (dated by TCRdb to about 2019). Libraries were prepared through the immunoSEQ multiplex PCR assay. RNA was extracted using the RNeasy kit, and about 0.45 to 1 ug of the RNA was reverse transcribed with random hexamers. TCRdb redid the processing of the public reads, applying fastp at Q25 and MiXCR, and retained in-frame beta chains. Entries are consolidated by CDR3 protein sequence, retaining the most common genes and DNA. In this sample the table shows about 130,000 distinct CDR3 sequences, just under 95% of which occur a single time. The ten largest make up approximately 0.2% of the sample. The sample was CD8+ T cells from PBMCs. All receptors come from a human donor with Susac syndrome.

The V call is TRBV20-1, the J call TRBJ1-5, with 7 positions matching TRBD1. The CDR3 consists of 17 residues. V trimming: 6 bases; J trimming: 0 bases; junction bases outside the gene matches: 14. The germline V gene encodes CDR1 DFQATT and CDR2 SNEGSKA (reference sequence). The DNA of the CDR3 is TGCAGTGCCCCGGCGGGCCAGGGGGTGTTTAGCAATCAGCCCCAGCATTTT. Its protein product is CSAPAGQGVFSNQPQHF.

The chain carries TRBV7-9 and TRBJ1-1, with a possible D match to TRBD1 (5 bases). The CDR3 contains 15 residues. V lost 1 base and J lost 4, with 13 bases in between. Per germline, CDR1 SEHNR and CDR2 FQNEAQ (reference sequence). The CDR3 reads CASSLGALGVTEAFF. CDR3 coding DNA: TGTGCCAGCAGCTTAGGAGCCTTAGGGGTCACTGAAGCTTTCTTT. Based on the CDR3 plus reference TRBV7-9 and TRBJ1-1, the full variable domain is DTGVSQNPRHKITKRGQNVTFRCDPISEHNRLYWYRQTLGQGPEFLTYFQNEAQLEKSRLLSDRFSAERPKGSFSTLEIQRTEQGDSAMYLCASSLGALGVTEAFFGQGTRLTVV.

The gene calls are TRBV11-2 and TRBJ2-1, with D unclear. The germline CDR1 and CDR2 sequences are SGHAT and FQNNGV. The ends were cut back, 2 bases at V and 9 bases at J, with 20 bases in the middle. This CDR3 is 16 amino acids long. CDR3 loop: CASSLSQIPYSGEQFF. The DNA for the CDR3 is TGTGCCAGCAGCTTATCCCAAATCCCCTACTCGGGTGAGCAGTTCTTC.

J is TRBJ2-5 and V is TRBV7-9; 8 bases are shared with TRBD1. With 7 bases clipped from V and 5 bases from J, the junction kept 9 bases outside the gene matches. In germline, CDR1 is SEHNR, CDR2 FQNEAQ (reference sequence). The CDR3 spans 14 residues. The CDR3, as DNA: TGTGCCAGCAACCCTCCGACAGGGGAGGAGACCCAGTACTTC. Translation: CASNPPTGEETQYF.

In this sample, this clonotype turned up once. The chain has TRBV12-3 or TRBV12-4 and TRBJ1-2; 8 nucleotides align to TRBD1. The J segment lost 4 bases and the V segment lost 7 bases, leaving 5 bases of the junction unmatched. The CDR3 runs 13 residues. CDR3 region: CASNLGTGYGYTF. CDR3 nucleotide sequence: TGTGCCAGCAACCTCGGGACAGGCTATGGCTACACCTTC.

This clonotype appeared a single time. This sequence joins TRBV28 and TRBJ2-3, with TRBD2 matching 7 bases. This CDR3 comprises 17 residues. V trimming: 5 bases; J trimming: 2 bases; junction bases outside the gene matches: 13. Germline V gene lookup returns CDR1 MDHEN and CDR2 SYDVKM. Here the CDR3 reads CASSQRGTLAVTDTQYF. As DNA, the CDR3 is TGTGCCAGCAGTCAAAGGGGTACGCTAGCGGTCACAGATACGCAGTATTTT.

This clonotype was detected only once. This chain joins TRBV30 and TRBJ1-2; the D gene is possibly TRBD1 (6 bases). V was shortened by 0 bases and J by 6 bases, with 11 bases between the two germline ends. The CDR3 contains 13 residues. Germline V gives CDR1 GTSNPN, CDR2 SVGIG (reference sequence). The CDR3 DNA reads TGTGCCTGGAGTGTTCAGGACAGTGATGGCTACACCTTC. It yields the protein CAWSVQDSDGYTF.

CDR3 in amino acids: CASTVDGDGYTF. In DNA, the CDR3 is TGTGCCAGCACCGTAGATGGTGATGGCTACACCTTC. The chain is built from TRBV11-2 and TRBJ1-2; D unresolved. The V end was cut by 7 bases, the J end by 6 bases, with 12 bases between. The CDR3 covers 12 residues. Germline CDR1 reads SGHAT; CDR2 reads FQNNGV.

CDR3 nucleotide sequence: TGTGCCAGCAGCAAAGGACACAGGACCCCCACGAACACTGAAGCTTTCTTT. Amino acids: CASSKGHRTPTNTEAFF. This chain connects TRBV21-1 to TRBJ1-1; TRBD1 is taken as the D call from the table, unchecked against the DNA. TRBV21-1 is an annotated pseudogene. This CDR3 is built from 17 residues.

This sequence joins TRBV2 and TRBJ1-1; D not resolved. The CDR3 runs 15 residues. Looked up from germline, CDR1 is SNHLY and CDR2 is FYNNEI. Deletions cut 3 bases from V and 1 base from J, with 12 bases between. CDR3 sequence reads: CASSDGWSSNTEAFF. DNA of the CDR3: TGTGCCAGCAGTGACGGTTGGTCATCGAACACTGAAGCTTTCTTT. Variable domain in full (rest from reference TRBV2 and TRBJ1-1): EPEVTQTPSHQVTQMGQEVILRCVPISNHLYFYWYRQILGQKVEFLVSFYNNEISEKSEIFDDQFSVERPDGSNFTLKIRSTKLEDSAMYFCASSDGWSSNTEAFFGQGTRLTVV.

The rearrangement uses TRBV27 and TRBJ2-1, with D possibly being TRBD1 (5 bases). Germline assignment: CDR1 MNHEY and CDR2 SMNVEV (reference sequence). Deletions cut 0 bases from V and 0 bases from J, with 9 bases between. The CDR3 has 16 amino acids. Written as DNA, the CDR3 is TGTGCCAGCAGTTTATCTACAGGCGGCTCCTACAATGAGCAGTTCTTC. The encoded protein is CASSLSTGGSYNEQFF.

A single count supports this clonotype. The rearrangement uses TRBV18 and TRBJ2-7; 9 nucleotides line up with TRBD1. V was clipped by 4 bases and J by 9 bases; unmatched bases: 13. Germline CDR1 reads KGHSH; CDR2 reads LQKENI. The CDR3 has 15 amino acids. The CDR3 DNA reads as TGTGCCAGCTCACTAACAGGGGGCGCCCCGACTTGGCAGTACTTC. This sequence encodes CASSLTGGAPTWQYF.